These 23 T cell receptor beta chains were sequenced from one sample in a study of blood T cells in healthy people across ages. Primed by a sample-barcoded 5' primer and a J-beta primer mix, a second PCR proceeded for 7 to 11 cycles. Via MiXCR, TCRdb re-called the 5' RACE reads, giving one row per CDR3 protein. The sample yields about 1.5 million distinct CDR3 sequences, roughly 43% seen once. Sequencing was done on a sample of blood. These receptors came from a woman aged 18-29 years in good health.

The table lists this clonotype with a few counts. The rearrangement uses TRBV7-9 and TRBJ1-4, with D hard to call. This CDR3 comprises 15 residues. The V end was cut by 8 bases, the J end by 5 bases, with 18 bases between. Germline V gene lookup returns CDR1 SEHNR and CDR2 FQNEAQ (reference sequence). The CDR3 here is CASLPFVGWNEKLFF. CDR3 DNA sequence: TGTGCCAGCCTCCCCTTTGTTGGATGGAATGAAAAACTGTTTTTT. The full variable domain, with the rest looked up from reference TRBV7-9 and TRBJ1-4, is DTGVSQNPRHKITKRGQNVTFRCDPISEHNRLYWYRQTLGQGPEFLTYFQNEAQLEKSRLLSDRFSAERPKGSFSTLEIQRTEQGDSAMYLCASLPFVGWNEKLFFGSGTQLSVL.

This clonotype was detected only once. The chain couples TRBV27 to TRBJ2-2; a weak D match, TRBD2 (5 bases). CDR1 MNHEY and CDR2 SMNVEV come from the germline V gene (reference sequence). This CDR3 contains 14 residues. Trimming took off 6 bases at V and 7 bases at J, with 15 bases between the two ends. Written as DNA, the CDR3 is TGTGCCAGCAGGGGGAGAGGTACCAACGGGGAGCTGTTTTTT. This codes for CASRGRGTNGELFF.

This clonotype appeared a few times. The chain has TRBV5-1 and TRBJ2-5; TRBD2 matches at 10 bases. Germline trimming cut 5 bases from V and 6 bases from J; bases unmatched to any gene: 10. Per the germline V gene, CDR1 is SGHRS and CDR2 is YFSETQ. The CDR3 has 15 amino acids. The CDR3 spells CASSYPGTSEQTQYF. As DNA, the CDR3 is TGCGCCAGCAGTTATCCCGGGACTAGCGAGCAGACCCAGTACTTC. Filled out from reference TRBV5-1 and TRBJ2-5, the complete variable domain reads KAGVTQTPRYLIKTRGQQVTLSCSPISGHRSVSWYQQTPGQGLQFLFEYFSETQRNKGNFPGRFSGRQFSNSRSEMNVSTLELGDSALYLCASSYPGTSEQTQYFGPGTRLLVL.

A word on this clonotype: The junction departs from the called germline gene at one end, perhaps through a read error. The chain employs TRBV27 and TRBJ1-5; D gene ambiguous. CDR1 and CDR2 from the germline V gene are MNHEY and SMNVEV (reference sequence). The CDR3 totals 14 residues. In DNA, the CDR3 is TGTACCAGCAAAGGGATTAATAGCAATCAGCCCCAGCATTTT. Amino acid sequence: CTSKGINSNQPQHF.

The rearrangement links TRBV7-2 to TRBJ2-1, with TRBD2 identical over 9 bases. Germline-derived CDR1 and CDR2 are SGHTA and FQGNSA. Trimming took 5 bases from V and 4 from J; bases not matched to a gene: 3. The CDR3 length is 14 residues. In DNA form, the CDR3 reads TGTGCCAGCAGCCCTAGCGGGATGTACAATGAGCAGTTCTTC. Translating gives CASSPSGMYNEQFF.

The table lists this clonotype with a count of one. The chain is built from TRBV15 and TRBJ1-3, with D possibly matching TRBD1 (5 bases). This CDR3 contains 17 residues. V was pared by 0 bases and J by 1 base, with 13 bases between. Germline CDR1 is LNHNV and CDR2 is YYDKDF (reference sequence). DNA of the CDR3: TGTGCCACCAGCAGAGATTTACAGGAGACTTCTGGAAACACCATATATTTT. Translated: CATSRDLQETSGNTIYF.

The chain employs TRBV7-9 and TRBJ1-1; D ambiguous. This CDR3 spans 12 amino acids. Per germline, CDR1 SEHNR and CDR2 FQNEAQ (reference sequence). V lost 3 bases, J lost 6 bases, and 8 bases lay in between. In DNA form, the CDR3 reads TGTGCCAGCAGCTTGGGTAAGGCTGAAGCTTTCTTT. This codes for CASSLGKAEAFF.

V gene TRBV11-2 combines with J gene TRBJ1-1; TRBD1 matches 9 bases. Germline assignment: CDR1 SGHAT and CDR2 FQNNGV. V shed 5 bases, J shed 0 bases, and the junction held 10 bases outside the gene matches. This CDR3 spans 17 amino acids. CDR3 DNA sequence: TGTGCCAGCAGCAGCTGGGACAGGGCAAAGGTGAACACTGAAGCTTTCTTT. Protein sequence: CASSSWDRAKVNTEAFF.

This clonotype was found a few times. The CDR3 is CASSEPGTGNYGYTF. CDR3 coding DNA: TGTGCCAGCAGTGAGCCCGGGACAGGGAACTATGGCTACACCTTC. The genes are TRBV25-1 and TRBJ1-2, with 9 bases aligning to TRBD1. This CDR3 has 15 amino acids. With 3 bases clipped from V and 2 bases from J, the junction kept 4 bases outside the gene matches. The germline V gene has CDR1 MGHDK and CDR2 SYGVNS.

This clonotype was picked up many times. One junction end disagrees with the germline gene, perhaps due to a read error. This chain links TRBV12-3 or TRBV12-4 with TRBJ2-1, with 8 bases fitting TRBD2. The CDR3 runs 15 residues. CDR3 sequence reads: CASSLGSGGYNEQFF. CDR3 nucleotides: TGTGCCAGCAGCTTAGGAAGCGGGGGCTACAATGAGCAGTTCTTC.

The chain joins TRBV20-1 to TRBJ2-1; 9 bases fit TRBD1. Germline V lookup: CDR1 DFQATT, CDR2 SNEGSKA (reference sequence). The CDR3 sequence is 11 residues long. Trimming removed 5 bases from V and 13 bases from J; junction bases left unmatched: 6. The CDR3 nucleotides read TGCAGTGCTCCCGGACAGGGGACCCAGTTCTTC. Translation: CSAPGQGTQFF.

V and J are TRBV20-1 and TRBJ2-7; D is unresolved. CDR1 is DFQATT and CDR2 is SNEGSKA in the germline V gene (reference sequence). The CDR3 has 12 residues. CDR3 sequence (DNA): TGCAGCGTTGGGCCAGCATCCTACGAGCAGTACTTC. Translation: CSVGPASYEQYF.

This CDR3 is CSASRGEAKNIQYF. In DNA form, the CDR3 reads TGCAGTGCTAGCCGGGGGGAAGCCAAAAACATTCAGTACTTC. V gene TRBV20-1 combines with J gene TRBJ2-4; TRBD2 agrees at 7 bases. This CDR3 has 14 amino acids. The junction had 2 bases not matched to a gene; V was cut back by 3 bases and J by 0 bases. Germline CDR1 DFQATT, CDR2 SNEGSKA (reference sequence).

The chain carries TRBV12-3 or TRBV12-4 and TRBJ2-3, with TRBD2 as a possible D gene (6 bases). Between the trimmed V and J ends, which lost 3 bases and 1 base, there was a span of 14 bases. The CDR3 is 16 amino acids. The CDR3 nucleotides are TGTGCCAGCAGTTTTAAGGTTTGGGGGGGCACAGATACGCAGTATTTT. Protein: CASSFKVWGGTDTQYF.

This clonotype has only a few counts. V gene TRBV10-2 combines with J gene TRBJ1-4; weak D call: TRBD1 (6 bases). Germline values: CDR1 WSHSY, CDR2 SAAADI. The V and J ends lost 6 bases and 5 bases respectively, with 10 bases between them. CDR3 length: 13 residues. The CDR3 DNA sequence: TGCGCCAGCAGCGGGACAAGGAATGAAAAACTGTTTTTT. Encoded protein: CASSGTRNEKLFF.

The rearrangement joins TRBV12-3 or TRBV12-4 to TRBJ2-3; D uncertain. This CDR3 is 14 amino acids long. With 8 bases removed from V and 5 bases from J, the gap between germline ends came to 17 bases. Here the CDR3 reads CASPTHRVKDTQYF. The CDR3 coding sequence is TGTGCCAGCCCCACTCATAGGGTGAAAGATACGCAGTATTTT.

The chain links TRBV3-1 to TRBJ1-1; 7 bases align to TRBD1. Germline trimming cut 2 bases from V and 4 bases from J; bases unmatched to any gene: 4. Germline V CDR1 and CDR2: LGHDT, YNNKEL (reference sequence). This CDR3 has 14 residues. This CDR3 reads CASSQTGVLTEAFF. Here the CDR3 DNA reads TGTGCCAGCAGCCAAACAGGGGTCCTCACTGAAGCTTTCTTT.

CDR3 sequence reads: CASRDTGEVTEQFF. Here the CDR3 DNA reads TGTGCCAGCAGGGACACAGGGGAAGTTACCGAGCAGTTCTTC. The chain links TRBV7-9 to TRBJ2-1, with 7 bases lining up with TRBD1. This CDR3 is built from 14 residues. J was trimmed by 10 bases and V by 6 bases; bases with no gene match: 12. CDR1 and CDR2 from the germline V gene are SEHNR and FQNEAQ (reference sequence).

This chain joins TRBV12-3 or TRBV12-4 and TRBJ1-6, with TRBD1 matching 7 bases. The CDR3 has 14 residues. The V gene end was trimmed by 7 bases and the J gene end by 7 bases; junction bases not matched to a gene: 7. The CDR3 is CASTQTGSNSPLHF. DNA of the CDR3: TGTGCCAGCACTCAGACAGGGTCCAATTCACCCCTCCACTTT.

On this clonotype itself: Given a much more abundant clone one base away, this may be a read error. The chain uses TRBV25-1 and TRBJ1-2; tentatively, D is TRBD1 (5 bases). The CDR3 is 20 amino acids. Germline CDR1 and CDR2: MGHDK and SYGVNS. V lost 5 bases, J lost 4 bases, and 32 bases lay in between. The CDR3 DNA sequence: TGTGCCAGCAGTCAATTAGGGGCGGAAGACAGAGGCTTAAACCTCTATGGCTACACCTTC. Its protein product is CASSQLGAEDRGLNLYGYTF.

This chain uses TRBV20-1 with TRBJ1-1; the D gene is possibly TRBD1 (5 bases). Germline assignment: CDR1 DFQATT and CDR2 SNEGSKA (reference sequence). Deletions cut 4 bases from V and 2 bases from J, with 17 bases between. This CDR3 is 15 amino acids long. CDR3 amino acids: CSATRGARRNTEAFF. For the CDR3, the DNA is TGCAGTGCTACCCGCGGGGCTCGTCGAAACACTGAAGCTTTCTTT.

The chain combines TRBV15 with TRBJ1-6, with 7 bases lining up with TRBD1. Germline V CDR1 and CDR2: LNHNV, YYDKDF (reference sequence). The CDR3 is 16 amino acids. The V gene end was trimmed by 5 bases and the J gene end by 5 bases; junction bases not matched to a gene: 9. The CDR3 spells CATSGRQGTHNSPLHF. CDR3 DNA: TGTGCCACCAGCGGTAGACAGGGTACCCATAATTCACCCCTCCACTTT.

The rearrangement links TRBV7-2 to TRBJ2-5, with D possibly matching TRBD1 (6 bases). The CDR3 totals 13 residues. Germline assignment: CDR1 SGHTA and CDR2 FQGNSA. V was pared by 5 bases and J by 2 bases, with 9 bases between. The DNA for the CDR3 is TGTGCCAGCAGCGGGGGCAGACAAGAGACCCAGTACTTC. Amino acids: CASSGGRQETQYF.